The subject of this entry is one T cell receptor (beta chain). Its antigen specificity is not known. The record has no base qualities; no much larger clone is one base away. V loses 8 bases at its end and J loses 9 bases; junction bases beyond the gene matches: 11. The CDR3 measures 14 amino acids from cysteine to phenylalanine. Only the CDR3 DNA stays, 42 bases, in frame from base 1. For CDR1 and CDR2, the germline V gene (reference sequence) lists SEHNR and FQNEAQ. Patients with ophthalmopathy had moderately to severely active disease, with a Clinical Activity Score of 3 or more, a NOSPECS grade of 4 or more, and a disease duration of less than 3 months. Patients with other autoimmune diseases, uncontrolled infections, pregnancy or lactation were excluded from the study. Diagnosis was based on clinical symptoms, serum thyroxine, TRAb, thyroid ultrasound and orbital computed tomography. Ficoll-Paque density gradient centrifugation was used to isolate PBMCs from 10 ml of fresh peripheral blood. Total RNA was extracted using Trizol reagent, and RNA quality was checked on an Agilent 2100 Bioanalyzer.

For repertoire sequencing, TCR beta CDR3 regions were amplified from RNA transcripts. The first round of RT-PCR was done with HTBI primers and the Qiagen OneStep RT-PCR kit, and was followed by a second round of multiplex PCR, then size selection and purification. Libraries were sequenced on an Illumina HiSeq2000 using paired-end 100 bp reads. In the original analysis: SOAPnuke was used to process the reads, throwing out any read that had adapters, had uncalled bases, had a mean Phred below 15, or lacked an exact constant-primer or identifier match. High-quality paired reads were merged with COPE v1.2.5. Each unique nucleotide sequence was treated as a clonotype, and MiTCR v1.1 was used to align the clonotypes to the IMGT TRB V, D and J references. Only V-J combinations with frequency above 0.0001 were analysed, covering around 99% of repertoires. For each V-J combination, a TCR clonal expansion and chaos score was defined as the ratio of F50 clonal expansion to chaos observed in the TCRdist matrix. Features were reduced by Welch's t-statistics and random forest to around 13 V-J combinations, which fed a naive Bayes classifier. The Morisita-Horn index was used to measure how similar the thyroid and blood repertoires were. The public reads were reprocessed in TCRdb via fastp at Q25 and MiXCR, keeping in-frame beta chains. Merged by CDR3 protein, the rows form single entries marked with the most common genes and DNA. The V and J calls were determined by TCRdb, not by the authors. This sample gives 45,000 to 60,000 distinct CDR3 sequences in total; approximately 45% of them show up just once. The ten largest clones represent 4.7% of the sample.

This sample stems from a study of Graves' ophthalmopathy and Graves' hyperthyroidism (dated by TCRdb to between 2017 and 2018). Regarding the research as a whole: Peripheral blood samples were taken at the time of initial diagnosis, before any treatment was given. The study used TCR beta repertoire signatures to distinguish Graves' ophthalmopathy from Graves' hyperthyroidism and to predict progression to ophthalmopathy. In total, some 130 blood samples were TCR-sequenced: approximately 40 ophthalmopathy, some 75 hyperthyroidism and some 17 hyperthyroidism-to-ophthalmopathy patients. To explore V-J signatures that separate ophthalmopathy from hyperthyroidism, a discovery set of approximately 100 patients was enrolled, consisting of 43 with ophthalmopathy and 55 to 65 with stable hyperthyroidism. The independent validation cohort included 18 hyperthyroidism patients plus 17 patients who later progressed from hyperthyroidism to ophthalmopathy. In roughly 6 hyperthyroidism patients, T-cell repertoires of thyroid tissue and blood were compared. After sampling, hyperthyroidism patients received methimazole starting at 30 mg daily, and ophthalmopathy patients received high-dose intravenous methylprednisolone. General findings and caveats noted by the study authors: Sample size was not predetermined statistically, and investigators were not blinded to group allocation. Most expanded thyroid clonotypes with a frequency above 0.001 also appeared in blood, which suggests that blood repertoires may reflect the immune response in the thyroid. In cross-validation, the 13-signature model distinguished ophthalmopathy from stable hyperthyroidism with more than 85% sensitivity and roughly 84% specificity, while in the test set the corresponding values were around 79% and 71%. In validation, the model predicted ophthalmopathy progression with about 71% sensitivity and roughly 72% specificity; 12 predicted patients were CT-confirmed with GO in a median of about 6.1 months.

The TCR originated in an adult woman with Graves' ophthalmopathy. Recombination joined TRBV7-9 with TRBJ2-1; 9 bases in the middle match TRBD1. Source material: peripheral blood. At the DNA level, the sequence is TGTGCCAGCCAGACAGGGGGGGTGACTCTTGAGCAGTTCTTC. This is translated as CASQTGGVTLEQFF.